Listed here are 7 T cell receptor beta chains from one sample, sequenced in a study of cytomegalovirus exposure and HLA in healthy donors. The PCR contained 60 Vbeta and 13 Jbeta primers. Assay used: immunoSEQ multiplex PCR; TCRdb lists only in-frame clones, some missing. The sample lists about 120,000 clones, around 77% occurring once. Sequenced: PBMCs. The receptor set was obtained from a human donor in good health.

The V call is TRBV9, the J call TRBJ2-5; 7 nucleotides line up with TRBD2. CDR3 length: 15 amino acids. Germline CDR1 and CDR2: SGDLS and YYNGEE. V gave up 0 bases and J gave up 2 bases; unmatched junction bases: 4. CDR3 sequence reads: CASSVGGLYQETQYF. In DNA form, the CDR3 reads TGTGCCAGCAGCGTAGGGGGACTATATCAAGAGACCCAGTACTTC.

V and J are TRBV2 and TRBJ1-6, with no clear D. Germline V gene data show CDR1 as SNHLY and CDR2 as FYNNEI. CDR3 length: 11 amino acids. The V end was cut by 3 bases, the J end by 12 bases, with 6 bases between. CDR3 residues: CASSESGPLHF. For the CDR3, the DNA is TGTGCCAGCAGTGAGAGCGGACCCCTCCACTTT. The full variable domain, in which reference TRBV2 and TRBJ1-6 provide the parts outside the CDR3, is EPEVTQTPSHQVTQMGQEVILRCVPISNHLYFYWYRQILGQKVEFLVSFYNNEISEKSEIFDDQFSVERPDGSNFTLKIRSTKLEDSAMYFCASSESGPLHFGNGTRLTVT.

CDR3 in amino acids: CASSLEGGTSYEQYF. CDR3 DNA sequence: TGTGCCAGCAGCTTAGAGGGGGGGACCTCCTACGAGCAGTACTTC. The gene calls are TRBV7-2 and TRBJ2-7; TRBD2 is a possible D gene (7 bases). Trimming took off 1 base at V and 0 bases at J, with 10 bases between the two ends. Germline values: CDR1 SGHTA, CDR2 FQGNSA. This CDR3 region has 15 residues.

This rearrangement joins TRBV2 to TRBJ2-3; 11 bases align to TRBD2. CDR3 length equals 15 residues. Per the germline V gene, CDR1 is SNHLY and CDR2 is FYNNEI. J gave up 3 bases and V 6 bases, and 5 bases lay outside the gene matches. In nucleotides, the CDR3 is TGTGCCAGCAGAAAAACTAGCGGGAGAACAGATACGCAGTATTTT. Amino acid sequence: CASRKTSGRTDTQYF.

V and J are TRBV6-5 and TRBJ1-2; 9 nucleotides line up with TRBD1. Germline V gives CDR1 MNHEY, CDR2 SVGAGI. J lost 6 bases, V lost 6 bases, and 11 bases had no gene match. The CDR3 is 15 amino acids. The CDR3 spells CASRPTDRDRDGYTF. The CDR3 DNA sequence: TGTGCCAGCAGGCCTACCGATCGGGACAGGGATGGCTACACCTTC.

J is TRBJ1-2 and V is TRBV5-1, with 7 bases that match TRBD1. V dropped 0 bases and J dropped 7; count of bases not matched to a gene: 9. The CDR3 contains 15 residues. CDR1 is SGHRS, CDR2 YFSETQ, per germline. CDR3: CASSLVSGQLPGYTF. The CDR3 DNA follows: TGCGCCAGCAGCTTGGTTTCGGGACAGCTCCCTGGCTACACCTTC.

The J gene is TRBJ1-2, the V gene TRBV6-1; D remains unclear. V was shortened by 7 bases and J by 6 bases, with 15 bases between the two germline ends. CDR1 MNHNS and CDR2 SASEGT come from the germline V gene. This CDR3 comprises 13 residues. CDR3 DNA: TGTGCCAGCACGCTTGCGAGGGCCCATGGCTACACCTTC. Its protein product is CASTLARAHGYTF.